Described below is a single TCR beta chain sequence and its context. Many counts were recorded for this clonotype. No antigen is known for it. Nothing much larger sits one base from this clone, and base qualities are not available. The sample comes from a study of low-dose radiotherapy and immunotherapy resistance in tumors (dated by TCRdb to between 2020 and 2023). Describing the broader study: In Cohort 1, 0.5 Gy per fraction was delivered every 2 weeks, and a total PTV dose of 6.5 Gy was prescribed. For Cohort 2, the dose was 1 Gy per fraction given every two weeks, adding up to 13 Gy in total across 26 weeks. Randomization of trial participants into treatment groups was not performed. Nivolumab and ipilimumab were both given intravenously, with nivolumab at a 240 mg flat dose every two weeks and ipilimumab at 1 mg/kg every six weeks. Starting on cycle 1 day 1, patients took 300 mg of aspirin by mouth once daily for four cycles. The translational analysis covered eight patients: three from the first dose cohort and the first five from the second dose cohort. Intravenous cyclophosphamide at 200 mg/m2 was administered every two weeks, one day ahead of each radiation and immunotherapy administration.

The sequencing machine was an Illumina HiSeq 2500. First-strand cDNA was synthesized using Superscript III and a set of TRAV- and TRBV-specific primers, so that both TCRalpha and TCRbeta chains were covered. TCRs were amplified with Phusion for about 18 PCR cycles using a constant-region primer together with the adapter attached to the V primers. Amplification of the isolated mRNA was done with the MessageAmp II aRNA Amplification Kit, which involved an approximately 15-hour in vitro transcription at 37 degrees C. The Dynabeads mRNA DIRECT Purification Kit was used to isolate the mRNA for TCR sequencing. Indexed Illumina adapters were added in a second roughly 25-cycle Phusion PCR, and the resulting products were purified with AMPure XP beads. Per the source publication's procedure: Custom Perl scripts were used to pool TCR sequences that encoded the same protein, to remove out-of-frame sequences, and to calculate the abundance of each clonotype. Any TCR sequence supported by only a single read was excluded from analysis. The metrics used to describe the repertoires included Shannon entropy, Gini index, clonality, richness, and the frequency of TCRs shared between repertoires. The raw public data were reprocessed by TCRdb itself: fastp quality trimming at Q25, MiXCR clonotype calling, in-frame beta chains only. Under each unique CDR3 protein, matching rows form one entry showing the most common genes and DNA. TCRdb assigned the V and J calls; the authors' analysis was not used. This sample is represented by around 83,000 distinct CDR3 sequences; approximately 19% of them were singletons. Of the sample, around 6.3% is held by the ten largest clones.

CDR1 and CDR2 are read off the germline V gene as MGHRA and YSYEKL. The CDR3 holds 13 amino acids from the cysteine to the phenylalanine. CDR3 DNA is the only sequence kept; it has 39 bases, read in frame from the first base. V sheds 0 bases and J sheds 7 bases, leaving 10 bases between their ends. This specimen's time point label, interpreted: before trial treatment. The donors came from RACIN, which was a single-arm phase I dose-escalation trial that paired nivolumab and ipilimumab with aspirin, low-dose cyclophosphamide and low-dose radiotherapy. To be eligible, a patient needed to have an advanced solid tumor that was TIL-negative.

Source: PBMCs, taken before treatment. This chain joins TRBV4-1 to TRBJ2-7, with TRBD1 as a weak D call on 5 bases. The TCR sequence derives from a male donor with prostate cancer. The DNA sequence reads TGCGCCAGCAGCCAAGAAAAGGGGCGAGAGCAGTACTTC. Its protein is CASSQEKGREQYF.